The next 21 T cell receptor beta chains were all read from a single sample in a study of Graves' ophthalmopathy and Graves' hyperthyroidism. Transcripts of RNA were the source for amplifying TCR beta CDR3 regions. The workflow started with a first-round RT-PCR run with HTBI primers and then moved on to a second-round multiplex PCR. A single record per CDR3 protein comes from TCRdb applying MiXCR to the multiplex PCR reads. This table holds about 370,000 distinct CDR3 sequences, approximately 17% found once. Material for sequencing was peripheral blood. These TCRs come from an adult woman with stable Graves' hyperthyroidism.

This chain uses TRBV6-1 with TRBJ2-3, with 10 bases aligning to TRBD2. CDR3 length: 12 amino acids. Germline V gene lookup returns CDR1 MNHNS and CDR2 SASEGT. V shed 4 bases and J 8 bases; nucleotides not matched to a gene: 0. CDR3: CASSASGGTQYF. The DNA for the CDR3 is TGTGCCAGCAGTGCTAGCGGGGGTACGCAGTATTTT.

Many counts were recorded for this clonotype. The gene calls are TRBV2 and TRBJ2-7; D may be TRBD1 (6 bases). The CDR3 is 13 amino acids. Per germline, CDR1 SNHLY and CDR2 FYNNEI. V was trimmed by 6 bases and J by 3 bases, leaving 12 bases between them. CDR3 bases: TGTGCCAGCAGACCCAGGGGCCTCTACGAGCAGTACTTC. Amino acids: CASRPRGLYEQYF.

Ten or more counts support this clonotype. The chain is built from TRBV6-2 or TRBV6-3 and TRBJ2-5, with 13 bases that match TRBD2. This CDR3 has 17 residues. V lost 6 bases and J lost 0; bases outside the gene matches: 7. Germline CDR1 reads MNHEY; CDR2 reads SVGEGT. Written as DNA, the CDR3 is TGTGCCAGCAGACCGACTAGCGGGAGGCCGTACCAAGAGACCCAGTACTTC. Its protein is CASRPTSGRPYQETQYF.

The sample holds many counts of this clonotype. The chain has TRBV6-5 and TRBJ2-7, with TRBD1 as a possible D gene (7 bases). Germline V gene data show CDR1 as MNHEY and CDR2 as SVGAGI. Trimming removed 2 bases at V and 2 bases at J, with 13 bases between. This CDR3 comprises 15 residues. The CDR3 loop is CASSYGRGAPYEQYF. CDR3 in DNA: TGTGCCAGCAGTTACGGCAGGGGGGCCCCCTACGAGCAGTACTTC.

This clonotype was observed many times. The conserved phenylalanine or tryptophan normally closing the CDR3 is absent here, so this likely arose from a read error. The genes are TRBV6-1 and TRBJ2-5; D perhaps matches TRBD1 (6 bases). The CDR3 is made up of 14 amino acids. Per germline, CDR1 MNHNS and CDR2 SASEGT. V lost 5 bases, J lost 5 bases, and 15 bases lay in between. The chain's CDR3 is CASSPQTGWETQYL. The CDR3 nucleotides are TGTGCCAGCAGTCCTCAGACAGGTTGGGAGACCCAGTACCTC.

Ten or more counts support this clonotype. The chain uses TRBV27 and TRBJ2-7; 10 bases line up with TRBD1. CDR1 MNHEY and CDR2 SMNVEV come from the germline V gene (reference sequence). The CDR3 sequence is 15 residues long. V trimming: 5 bases; J trimming: 7 bases; junction bases outside the gene matches: 11. The CDR3 DNA sequence: TGTGCCAGCAGTACTTACCGGGACAGGGGTAGGGAGCAGTACTTC. Its translation: CASSTYRDRGREQYF.

This clonotype was found many times. This chain connects TRBV18 to TRBJ2-5; TRBD1 agrees at 9 bases. Germline V CDR1 and CDR2: KGHSH, LQKENI. This CDR3 is built from 15 residues. V trimming: 4 bases; J trimming: 1 base; junction bases outside the gene matches: 4. The CDR3, as DNA: TGTGCCAGCTCACGGGACAGGGTTGGCCAAGAGACCCAGTACTTC. It codes for CASSRDRVGQETQYF.

Ten or more counts support this clonotype. This may stem from a read error, because a much larger clone lies one nucleotide away. The chain recombines TRBV20-1 with TRBJ2-5, with a weak D call TRBD1 (6 bases). Germline V lookup: CDR1 DFQATT, CDR2 SNEGSKA (reference sequence). CDR3 size: 14 residues. The CDR3 here is CSARVRGPQETKYF. The CDR3, as DNA: TGCAGTGCTAGAGTCAGGGGTCCCCAAGAGACCAAGTACTTC.

This clonotype was picked up many times. The genes are TRBV28 and TRBJ2-7; D is perhaps TRBD2 (7 bases). Trimming took 2 bases from V and 1 from J, leaving 15 bases between them. The CDR3 is 16 residues long. Germline values: CDR1 MDHEN, CDR2 SYDVKM. The CDR3 protein is CASSLVGGQTSYEQYF. CDR3 sequence (DNA): TGTGCCAGCAGTTTAGTCGGGGGGCAAACTTCCTACGAGCAGTACTTC.

Many counts were recorded for this clonotype. The CDR3: CASSFGVTGGNEQYF. CDR3 in DNA: TGTGCCAGCAGCTTCGGTGTGACAGGGGGTAACGAGCAGTACTTC. The rearrangement joins TRBV7-8 to TRBJ2-7, with 9 bases fitting TRBD1. Germline V lookup: CDR1 SGHVS, CDR2 FQNEAQ. CDR3 size: 15 residues. J gave up 5 bases and V 3 bases, and 8 bases lay outside the gene matches. Full variable domain (outside the CDR3, taken from reference TRBV7-8 and TRBJ2-7): GAGVSQSPRYKVAKRGQDVALRCDPISGHVSLFWYQQALGQGPEFLTYFQNEAQLDKSGLPSDRFFAERPEGSVSTLKIQRTQQEDSAVYLCASSFGVTGGNEQYFGPGTRLTVT.

This clonotype was counted ten times or more. The V and J genes are TRBV6-5 and TRBJ1-2; D is uncertain. V was shortened by 4 bases and J by 4 bases, with 10 bases between the two germline ends. The germline CDR1 and CDR2 sequences are MNHEY and SVGAGI. This CDR3 region has 13 residues. The CDR3, as DNA: TGTGCCAGCAGTTTGAAAGTGACCTATGGCTACACCTTC. Translation: CASSLKVTYGYTF.

Ten or more counts support this clonotype. The genes are TRBV12-3 or TRBV12-4 and TRBJ1-1, with 9 bases lining up with TRBD1. After removal of 5 bases from V and 6 bases from J, the junction contained 1 base not matched to a gene. CDR3 length: 12 residues. CDR3 in DNA: TGTGCCAGCAGTCGGACAGGGGCTGAAGCTTTCTTT. It codes for CASSRTGAEAFF.

This clonotype has ten or more counts. The rearrangement uses TRBV9 and TRBJ2-7, with 9 bases matching TRBD2. Germline V gene sequence: CDR1 SGDLS, CDR2 YYNGEE. The CDR3 length is 15 residues. V lost 4 bases and J lost 0; bases outside the gene matches: 5. The CDR3 spells CASSLVAGDSYEQYF. The CDR3 DNA reads as TGTGCCAGCAGCCTAGTAGCGGGGGACTCCTACGAGCAGTACTTC. Full variable domain (outside the CDR3, taken from reference TRBV9 and TRBJ2-7): DSGVTQTPKHLITATGQRVTLRCSPRSGDLSVYWYQQSLDQGLQFLIQYYNGEERAKGNILERFSAQQFPDLHSELNLSSLELGDSALYFCASSLVAGDSYEQYFGPGTRLTVT.

This rearrangement joins TRBV4-2 to TRBJ1-2; TRBD1 matches 7 bases. The CDR3 has 17 residues. Trimming at V came to 6 bases and at J to 0 bases, leaving 13 bases not matched to a gene. Germline CDR1 LGHNA, CDR2 YNFKEQ. CDR3 residues: CASRRIGGRKTNYGYTF. The CDR3 DNA reads as TGTGCCAGCAGAAGGATAGGGGGCCGGAAGACTAACTATGGCTACACCTTC.

This clonotype was detected many times. The rearrangement links TRBV11-2 to TRBJ2-5, with a weak D call TRBD2 (6 bases). V gave up 6 bases and J gave up 4 bases, with 6 bases separating them. The length of the CDR3 is 11 residues. Germline V gene data show CDR1 as SGHAT and CDR2 as FQNNGV. DNA of the CDR3: TGTGCCAGCAGACTAGCAGAGACCCAGTACTTC. Its protein is CASRLAETQYF.

This clonotype was picked up many times. The junction does not match germline at one end; this may be a read error. The chain is built from TRBV6-2 or TRBV6-3 and TRBJ2-2, with D possibly being TRBD2 (6 bases). Germline CDR1 reads MNHEY; CDR2 reads SVGEGT. CDR3 length: 17 amino acids. The CDR3 DNA sequence: TGTGCCAGCAGTTACTCTCTCCTAGCGATTAACACCGGGGAGCTGCTTTTT. As protein: CASSYSLLAINTGELLF.

The sample holds many counts of this clonotype. The chain couples TRBV7-2 to TRBJ1-3, with a possible D match to TRBD1 (6 bases). V lost 0 bases, J lost 3 bases, and 15 bases lay in between. CDR3 size: 17 residues. From germline, CDR1 is SGHTA and CDR2 FQGNSA. CDR3 protein: CASSLALTGQLGNTIYF. DNA for the CDR3: TGTGCCAGCAGCTTAGCGCTTACAGGGCAACTTGGAAACACCATATATTTT.

This clonotype was seen ten or more times. The chain links TRBV7-2 to TRBJ1-2; D ambiguous. The CDR3 extends over 14 amino acids. Germline V lookup: CDR1 SGHTA, CDR2 FQGNSA. Trimming removed 8 bases at V and 1 base at J, with 14 bases between. CDR3 DNA sequence: TGTGCCAGCGGCCCCAGGACGGTTAACTATGGCTACACCTTC. This sequence encodes CASGPRTVNYGYTF.

V and J are TRBV6-2 or TRBV6-3 and TRBJ2-5; 8 bases line up with TRBD2. Germline CDR1 MNHEY, CDR2 SVGEGT. The CDR3 runs 15 residues. Unmatched junction bases numbered 6, after V lost 2 bases and J lost 4 bases. The CDR3 reads CASSYPSGSGETQYF. CDR3 DNA sequence: TGTGCCAGCAGTTACCCTAGCGGGTCCGGAGAGACCCAGTACTTC.

This clonotype was recorded at least ten times. The genes are TRBV6-5 and TRBJ2-7; maybe TRBD1 (6 bases). This CDR3 region has 13 residues. The germline V gene has CDR1 MNHEY and CDR2 SVGAGI. The ends were cut back, 5 bases at V and 1 base at J, with 9 bases in the middle. Written as DNA, the CDR3 is TGTGCCAGCAGTCCAGGGGAATCCTACGAGCAGTACTTC. Protein product: CASSPGESYEQYF.

Ten or more counts support this clonotype. V usage is TRBV20-1 and J usage is TRBJ2-5; D is possibly TRBD2 (6 bases). Looked up from germline, CDR1 is DFQATT and CDR2 is SNEGSKA (reference sequence). V was trimmed by 2 bases and J by 0 bases, leaving 10 bases between them. The CDR3 has 14 residues. The CDR3 DNA follows: TGCAGTGCTAGAAGCGGGTTGTACCAAGAGACCCAGTACTTC. It yields the protein CSARSGLYQETQYF.